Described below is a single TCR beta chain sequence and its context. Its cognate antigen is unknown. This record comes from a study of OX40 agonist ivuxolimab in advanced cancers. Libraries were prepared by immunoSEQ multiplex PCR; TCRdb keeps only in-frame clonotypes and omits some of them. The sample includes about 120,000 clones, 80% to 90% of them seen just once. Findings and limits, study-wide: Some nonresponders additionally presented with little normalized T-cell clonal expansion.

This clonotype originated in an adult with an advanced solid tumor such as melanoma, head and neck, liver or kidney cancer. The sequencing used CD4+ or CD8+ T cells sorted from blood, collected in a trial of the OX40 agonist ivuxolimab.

The CDR3 coding sequence is TGTGCCAGCCATCCCGGGACAGGGGCCGGAAACACCATATATTTT. Translation gives CASHPGTGAGNTIYF. The rearrangement joins TRBV6-1 to TRBJ1-3; 10 bases line up with TRBD1. The CDR3 spans 15 residues. V dropped 8 bases and J dropped 4; count of bases not matched to a gene: 8. From germline, CDR1 is MNHNS and CDR2 SASEGT.